The 9 T cell receptor beta chains in this list originate from one sample, sequenced in a study of molecular identifiers for immune sequencing clone quantification. TCRdb reanalysed the PCR reads using MiXCR and keeps one entry per CDR3 protein. The data show over 600,000 distinct CDR3 sequences, about 20% seen once. Specimen: naive CD8+ T cells from blood, with Jurkat cell RNA spiked in. The subset here: FACS-sorted CD8+CD4-CCR7+CD45RA+ naive T cells. Source of these receptors: a human donor in good health. Some libraries in this study had Jurkat cell RNA spiked in.

This clonotype has ten or more counts. The chain joins TRBV27 to TRBJ1-6; TRBD1 aligns across 7 bases. The germline V gene encodes CDR1 MNHEY and CDR2 SMNVEV (reference sequence). V shed 6 bases and J 8 bases; nucleotides not matched to a gene: 10. This CDR3 is 15 amino acids long. CDR3: CASRTYRGTHSPLHF. In nucleotides, the CDR3 is TGTGCCAGCAGAACATACAGGGGCACCCATTCACCCCTCCACTTT.

There are many counts of this clonotype. This sequence joins TRBV28 and TRBJ2-3; 8 positions agree with TRBD2. This CDR3 has 14 residues. Germline V lookup: CDR1 MDHEN, CDR2 SYDVKM. After removal of 5 bases from V and 4 bases from J, the junction contained 5 bases not matched to a gene. Written as DNA, the CDR3 is TGTGCCAGCAGTACCCTAGCGGGTTCAGATACGCAGTATTTT. This encodes CASSTLAGSDTQYF. Combining the CDR3 with reference TRBV28 and TRBJ2-3 gives the whole variable domain DVKVTQSSRYLVKRTGEKVFLECVQDMDHENMFWYRQDPGLGLRLIYFSYDVKMKEKGDIPEGYSVSREKKERFSLILESASTNQTSMYLCASSTLAGSDTQYFGPGTRLTVL.

This clonotype was seen ten or more times. The chain links TRBV18 to TRBJ2-5; maybe TRBD2 (5 bases). Germline V gene sequence: CDR1 KGHSH, CDR2 LQKENI. Trimming removed 6 bases at V and 6 bases at J, with 17 bases between. The CDR3 runs 14 residues. The CDR3 nucleotides are TGTGCCAGCTCTTACGACGAGGGATGGAAGACCCAGTACTTC. Protein sequence: CASSYDEGWKTQYF.

This clonotype came up a few times. The chain combines TRBV10-3 with TRBJ1-5; D perhaps matches TRBD1 (5 bases). With 3 bases removed from V and 8 bases from J, the gap between germline ends came to 17 bases. Looked up from germline, CDR1 is ENHRY and CDR2 is SYGVKD. The length of the CDR3 is 15 residues. CDR3 region: CAISEQETGLEPQHF. CDR3 bases: TGTGCCATCAGTGAACAGGAGACCGGACTCGAGCCCCAGCATTTT.

This clonotype was recorded many times. The rearrangement links TRBV6-1 to TRBJ1-1, with 8 bases aligning to TRBD1. CDR3 length equals 13 residues. V lost 6 bases, J lost 5 bases, and 5 bases stayed unmatched. Per the germline V gene, CDR1 is MNHNS and CDR2 is SASEGT. CDR3 sequence: CASRDRVRTEAFF. In DNA form, the CDR3 reads TGTGCCAGCAGGGACAGGGTAAGGACTGAAGCTTTCTTT.

In its sample, this clonotype was seen a few times. This chain uses TRBV19 with TRBJ2-2; D is undetermined. Trimming took off 6 bases at V and 0 bases at J, with 11 bases between the two ends. Germline-derived CDR1 and CDR2 are LNHDA and SQIVND (reference sequence). This CDR3 region has 15 residues. CDR3 residues: CASRESASNTGELFF. Written as DNA, the CDR3 is TGTGCCAGTAGGGAATCAGCTTCGAACACCGGGGAGCTGTTTTTT.

A remark on this clonotype: The junction differs from germline at one of its ends, possibly a read error. V gene TRBV11-2 combines with J gene TRBJ2-7; D is ambiguous. Looked up from germline, CDR1 is SGHAT and CDR2 is FQNNGV. This CDR3 comprises 11 residues. The CDR3 protein is CVSSSPYEQYF. CDR3 nucleotides: TGTGTCAGCAGTAGTCCCTACGAGCAGTACTTC.

This clonotype turned up a few times. The CDR3 DNA reads as TGCGCCAGTAAAGACTCCGCGTACACTGAAGCTTTCTTT. Translation: CASKDSAYTEAFF. V gene TRBV10-1 combines with J gene TRBJ1-1; D gene uncertain. The germline V gene has CDR1 WNHNN and CDR2 SYGVQD (reference sequence). V gave up 9 bases and J gave up 3 bases, with 14 bases separating them. The CDR3 spans 13 residues.

The V call is TRBV30, the J call TRBJ2-1, with D perhaps matching TRBD2 (6 bases). This CDR3 spans 15 amino acids. The germline V and J ends were trimmed by 3 bases and 3 bases, with 15 bases remaining between them. Germline lookup yields CDR1 GTSNPN and CDR2 SVGIG (reference sequence). The CDR3 sequence is CAWRGLVGGYNEQFF. CDR3 DNA: TGTGCCTGGAGAGGTTTGGTGGGAGGCTACAATGAGCAGTTCTTC.